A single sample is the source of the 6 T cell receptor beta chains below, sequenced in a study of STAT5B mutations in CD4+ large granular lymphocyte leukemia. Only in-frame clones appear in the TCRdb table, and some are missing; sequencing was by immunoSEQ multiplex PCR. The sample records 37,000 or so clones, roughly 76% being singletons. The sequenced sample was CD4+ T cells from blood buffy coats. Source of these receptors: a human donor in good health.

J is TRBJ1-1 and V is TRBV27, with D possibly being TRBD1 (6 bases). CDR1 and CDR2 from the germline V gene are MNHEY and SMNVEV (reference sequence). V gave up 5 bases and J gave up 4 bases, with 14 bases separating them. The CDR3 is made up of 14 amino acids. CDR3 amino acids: CASSPQGHVTEAFF. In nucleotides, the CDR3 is TGTGCCAGCAGTCCCCAGGGGCACGTCACTGAAGCTTTCTTT.

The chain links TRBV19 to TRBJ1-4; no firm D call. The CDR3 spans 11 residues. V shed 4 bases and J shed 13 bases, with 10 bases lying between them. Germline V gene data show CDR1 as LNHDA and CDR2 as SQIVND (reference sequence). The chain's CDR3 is CASSTTSGLFF. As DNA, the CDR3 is TGTGCCAGTAGTACGACAAGTGGACTGTTTTTT. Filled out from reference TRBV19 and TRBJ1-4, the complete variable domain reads DGGITQSPKYLFRKEGQNVTLSCEQNLNHDAMYWYRQDPGQGLRLIYYSQIVNDFQKGDIAEGYSVSREKKESFPLTVTSAQKNPTAFYLCASSTTSGLFFGSGTQLSVL.

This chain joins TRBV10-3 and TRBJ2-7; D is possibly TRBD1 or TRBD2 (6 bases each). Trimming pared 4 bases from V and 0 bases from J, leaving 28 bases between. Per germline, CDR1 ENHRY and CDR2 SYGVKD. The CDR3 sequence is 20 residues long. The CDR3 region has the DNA TGTGCCATCAGTGGGTCTCCACGGTCTTCTAGCGACAGGAGCTCCTACGAGCAGTACTTC. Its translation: CAISGSPRSSSDRSSYEQYF.

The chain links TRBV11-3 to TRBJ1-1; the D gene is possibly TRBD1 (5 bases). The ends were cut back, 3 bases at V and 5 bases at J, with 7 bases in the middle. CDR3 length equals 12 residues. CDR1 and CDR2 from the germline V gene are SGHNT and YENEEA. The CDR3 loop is CASSFGGTEAFF. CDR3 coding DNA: TGTGCCAGCAGCTTTGGGGGGACTGAAGCTTTCTTT.

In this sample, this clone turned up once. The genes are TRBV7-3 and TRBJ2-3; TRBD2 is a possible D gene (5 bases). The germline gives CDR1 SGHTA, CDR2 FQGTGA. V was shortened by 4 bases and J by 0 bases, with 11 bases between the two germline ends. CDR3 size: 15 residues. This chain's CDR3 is CASSSEGYSTDTQYF. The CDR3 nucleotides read TGTGCCAGCAGCTCCGAGGGATATAGCACAGATACGCAGTATTTT.

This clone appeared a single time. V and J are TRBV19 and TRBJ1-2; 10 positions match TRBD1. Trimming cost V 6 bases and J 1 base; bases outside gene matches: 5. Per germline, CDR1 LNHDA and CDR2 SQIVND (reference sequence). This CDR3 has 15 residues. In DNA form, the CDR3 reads TGTGCCAGTAGCGTTGGGGACAGGGGTAACTATGGCTACACCTTC. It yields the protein CASSVGDRGNYGYTF.